The 11 T cell receptor beta chains below come from one sample, sequenced in a study of cytomegalovirus exposure and HLA in healthy donors (dated by TCRdb to about 2017). Library creation used the immunoSEQ multiplex PCR assay. For the multiplex PCR, a mixture combining 60 forward primers for TCR Vbeta segments and 13 reverse primers for TCR Jbeta segments was used. In TCRdb, the immuneACCESS table is reduced to in-frame sequences with V and J assigned. These tables do not hold every clone; where another copy was compared, an unresolved V gene accounts for under half, and the others remain unexplained. The table for this sample lists roughly 160,000 clones; approximately 79% of them were counted only once. The ten largest account for over 2% of the sample. Sequencing input: PBMCs. Receptor source: a male donor in good health and CMV-seronegative.

Regarding this clone: This sample also contains other DNA sequences that code for the same CDR3. This sequence joins TRBV29-1 and TRBJ1-4, with 11 bases matching TRBD1. The germline CDR1 and CDR2 sequences are SQVTM and ANQGSEA. This CDR3 comprises 13 residues. Germline trimming cut 6 bases from V and 6 bases from J; bases unmatched to any gene: 3. CDR3 nucleotide sequence: TGCAGCGTCCCGGGACAGGGGGATGAAAAACTGTTTTTT. This codes for CSVPGQGDEKLFF.

The chain is built from TRBV19 and TRBJ2-3; D uncertain. Germline-derived CDR1 and CDR2 are LNHDA and SQIVND (reference sequence). This CDR3 is 15 amino acids long. Trimming took off 3 bases at V and 2 bases at J, with 12 bases between the two ends. DNA of the CDR3: TGTGCCAGTAGTATCTCTACCTATTACACAGATACGCAGTATTTT. It translates to CASSISTYYTDTQYF. The variable domain in full, completed from reference TRBV19 and TRBJ2-3, reads DGGITQSPKYLFRKEGQNVTLSCEQNLNHDAMYWYRQDPGQGLRLIYYSQIVNDFQKGDIAEGYSVSREKKESFPLTVTSAQKNPTAFYLCASSISTYYTDTQYFGPGTRLTVL.

The J gene is TRBJ1-6, the V gene TRBV11-2; D uncertain. The CDR3 totals 17 residues. With 4 bases removed from V and 7 bases from J, the gap between germline ends came to 20 bases. CDR1 and CDR2 (germline): SGHAT, FQNNGV. The CDR3 DNA reads TGTGCCAGCAGCTCGGACGTACCTCGGGGAATGAATTCACCCCTCCACTTT. Its translation is CASSSDVPRGMNSPLHF.

The CDR3 region is CATSRDYPTPLAGESYEQYF. CDR3 nucleotides: TGTGCCACCAGCAGAGATTATCCCACTCCTCTAGCGGGGGAATCCTACGAGCAGTACTTC. The chain carries TRBV15 and TRBJ2-7; 10 positions agree with TRBD2. The CDR3 length is 20 residues. V lost 0 bases and J lost 1; bases outside the gene matches: 15. The germline V gene encodes CDR1 LNHNV and CDR2 YYDKDF (reference sequence).

The V call is TRBV5-4, the J call TRBJ1-1; TRBD1 aligns across 7 bases. The CDR3 totals 15 residues. Germline-derived CDR1 and CDR2 are SGHNT and YYREEE (reference sequence). V lost 4 bases to trimming and J lost 4 bases; unmatched junction nucleotides: 10. The CDR3 here is CASSVGTTGPTEAFF. In DNA form, the CDR3 reads TGTGCCAGCAGCGTAGGCACGACAGGGCCCACTGAAGCTTTCTTT.

V gene TRBV5-1 combines with J gene TRBJ1-5; possible D gene TRBD1, 5 bases. Germline CDR1 is SGHRS and CDR2 is YFSETQ. Trimming left V 1 base short and J 8 bases short, with 13 bases between. The CDR3 covers 14 residues. CDR3 loop: CASSLMGPWEPQHF. The CDR3 nucleotides read TGCGCCAGCAGCTTGATGGGGCCCTGGGAGCCCCAGCATTTT.

The chain couples TRBV19 to TRBJ1-2; 8 positions match TRBD1. Germline assignment: CDR1 LNHDA and CDR2 SQIVND (reference sequence). V lost 6 bases, J lost 1 base, and 4 bases stayed unmatched. The CDR3 contains 14 residues. CDR3 sequence: CASSLDRGNYGYTF. The CDR3 DNA sequence: TGTGCCAGTAGCCTCGACAGGGGTAACTATGGCTACACCTTC.

The chain employs TRBV6-6 and TRBJ1-2; 9 positions agree with TRBD1. The CDR3 is made up of 15 amino acids. Trimming took 6 bases from V and 8 from J; bases not matched to a gene: 13. Germline V gene sequence: CDR1 MNHNY, CDR2 SVGAGI (reference sequence). CDR3 amino acids: CASSRQKTGGYGYTF. For the CDR3, the DNA is TGTGCCAGCAGCCGACAAAAAACAGGGGGCTACGGCTACACCTTC.

V and J are TRBV7-8 and TRBJ2-5; no reliable D call. CDR3 length: 14 amino acids. The ends were cut back, 1 base at V and 5 bases at J, with 11 bases in the middle. The germline gives CDR1 SGHVS, CDR2 FQNEAQ. The CDR3 DNA sequence: TGTGCCAGCAGCTTAGGTAGCCTGGTGGAGACCCAGTACTTC. This codes for CASSLGSLVETQYF.

V gene TRBV5-6 combines with J gene TRBJ2-5, with D possibly matching TRBD1 (6 bases). V was clipped by 0 bases and J by 3 bases, with 15 bases between them. Germline V CDR1 and CDR2: SGHDT, YYEEEE. The CDR3 loop spans 16 amino acids. CDR3 protein: CASSLALYGDKETQYF. CDR3 DNA: TGTGCCAGCAGCTTGGCCCTGTACGGGGACAAAGAGACCCAGTACTTC.

The chain employs TRBV29-1 and TRBJ1-1; a weak D match, TRBD1 (6 bases). V lost 0 bases, J lost 0 bases, and 11 bases lay in between. This CDR3 region has 15 residues. Germline V lookup: CDR1 SQVTM, CDR2 ANQGSEA. The CDR3 sequence: CSVEDYQGMNTEAFF. CDR3 coding DNA: TGCAGCGTTGAAGATTATCAGGGGATGAACACTGAAGCTTTCTTT.